The 23 T cell receptor beta chains reported below all come from one sample, sequenced in a study of T-cell reconstitution after alpha-beta-depleted transplantation in children. TCRbeta library preparation incorporated unique molecular identifiers. TCRdb reanalysed the PCR reads using MiXCR and keeps one entry per CDR3 protein. This sample has 360,000 or so distinct CDR3 sequences; around 20% occur once, and the top ten carry 3.5% to 4%. Here the sequenced sample was PBMCs from the stem cell graft donor, taken from the stem cell graft. The receptor source for this set is a human donor who donated a stem cell graft to a child with acute myeloid leukemia.

As to this clonotype: Germline and junction disagree at one end, which may indicate a read error. The chain has TRBV20-1 and TRBJ2-7; tentative D call: TRBD2 (6 bases). Germline CDR1 is DFQATT and CDR2 is SNEGSKA (reference sequence). The CDR3 has 13 amino acids. Here the CDR3 DNA reads TGCAGTGCTAGAGAGGGGACTGCCTACGGGCAGTACTTC. This codes for CSAREGTAYGQYF.

The chain couples TRBV6-1 to TRBJ2-7; D may correspond to TRBD1 or TRBD2 (5 bases each). There are 15 residues in the CDR3. Trimming left V 6 bases short and J 1 base short, with 16 bases between. CDR1 is MNHNS, CDR2 SASEGT, per germline. This chain's CDR3 is CASRGRDSPSYEQYF. The CDR3 nucleotides read TGTGCCAGCAGGGGACGGGATTCTCCTTCCTACGAGCAGTACTTC.

This clonotype was recorded a few times. The J gene is TRBJ2-7, the V gene TRBV24-1, with 9 bases lining up with TRBD2. V lost 3 bases, J lost 3 bases, and 8 bases stayed unmatched. The length of the CDR3 is 16 residues. The germline V gene encodes CDR1 KGHDR and CDR2 SFDVKD. The CDR3: CATSDGLARTDYEQYF. The CDR3 nucleotides are TGTGCCACCAGTGATGGACTAGCGCGTACAGACTACGAGCAGTACTTC.

The chain links TRBV6-1 to TRBJ2-7, with 12 bases identical to TRBD2. J gave up 4 bases and V 6 bases, and 7 bases lay outside the gene matches. Per germline, CDR1 MNHNS and CDR2 SASEGT. The CDR3 runs to 15 residues. The CDR3 DNA is TGTGCCAGCAGCTCGGTGGGGACTAGCGGGTACGAGCAGTACTTC. Its protein is CASSSVGTSGYEQYF.

This clonotype was seen a few times. The rearrangement links TRBV6-1 to TRBJ2-1; D tentatively reads TRBD1 or TRBD2 (5 bases each). The CDR3 covers 17 residues. Germline assignment: CDR1 MNHNS and CDR2 SASEGT. The V and J ends lost 7 bases and 1 base respectively, with 20 bases between them. CDR3 nucleotides: TGTGCCAGCAACCCACCCGACGGGGCAGGGTCCTACAATGAGCAGTTCTTC. It is translated as CASNPPDGAGSYNEQFF.

This clonotype was recorded a few times. The rearrangement links TRBV28 to TRBJ2-3; D not resolved. V lost 5 bases and J lost 1, with 16 bases in between. The CDR3 runs 16 residues. CDR1 and CDR2 (germline): MDHEN, SYDVKM. Written as DNA, the CDR3 is TGTGCCAGCAGTCAAGTCCGTAGAGTGGGCACAGATACGCAGTATTTT. This encodes CASSQVRRVGTDTQYF.

The rearrangement uses TRBV2 and TRBJ1-1; TRBD1 aligns across 8 bases. V shed 5 bases, J shed 5 bases, and the junction held 10 bases outside the gene matches. The germline V gene has CDR1 SNHLY and CDR2 FYNNEI. The CDR3 runs to 15 residues. The CDR3 bases are TGTGCCAGCAGTACAGGGGGAGTGGTGGGGACTGAAGCTTTCTTT. This sequence encodes CASSTGGVVGTEAFF.

This chain connects TRBV18 to TRBJ2-3; the match to TRBD2 covers 11 bases. Germline CDR1 KGHSH, CDR2 LQKENI. V shed 0 bases, J shed 5 bases, and the junction held 4 bases outside the gene matches. This CDR3 is built from 16 residues. The CDR3 DNA reads TGTGCCAGCTCACCACCAACTAGCGGGAGAAAAGATACGCAGTATTTT. The encoded protein is CASSPPTSGRKDTQYF.

This clonotype was observed many times. The rearrangement uses TRBV20-1 and TRBJ2-1; 11 nucleotides align to TRBD2. CDR1 is DFQATT, CDR2 SNEGSKA, per germline (reference sequence). The trim removed 5 bases at V and 9 bases at J, leaving 9 bases unmatched. The CDR3 consists of 14 residues. CDR3 nucleotides: TGCAGTGCTCAACTAGCGGGAGAGAGTAGTGAGCAGTTCTTC. Protein sequence: CSAQLAGESSEQFF.

This clonotype was recorded a few times. V usage is TRBV10-3 and J usage is TRBJ2-2; D ambiguous. The V gene lost 2 bases and the J gene lost 1 base, with 8 bases spanning the gap. Germline V gene lookup returns CDR1 ENHRY and CDR2 SYGVKD. The CDR3 extends over 15 amino acids. The CDR3 nucleotides are TGTGCCATCAGTGAGGGGCAACTGAACACCGGGGAGCTGTTTTTT. This encodes CAISEGQLNTGELFF.

In this sample, this clonotype turned up many times. The chain couples TRBV20-1 to TRBJ2-5, with D maybe TRBD2 (6 bases). The CDR3 is 14 residues long. CDR1 is DFQATT and CDR2 is SNEGSKA in the germline V gene (reference sequence). The V and J ends lost 1 base and 4 bases respectively, with 13 bases between them. The CDR3 is CSARVEGRGETQYF. CDR3 nucleotides: TGCAGTGCTAGAGTGGAGGGTAGGGGAGAGACCCAGTACTTC.

This clonotype was recorded many times. The chain carries TRBV20-1 and TRBJ1-1; no clear D. V was pared by 6 bases and J by 1 base, with 6 bases between. In germline, CDR1 is DFQATT, CDR2 SNEGSKA (reference sequence). The CDR3 length is 11 residues. The CDR3, as DNA: TGCAGTGCACCGCGGAACACTGAAGCTTTCTTT. This sequence encodes CSAPRNTEAFF.

This clonotype was detected a few times. The chain couples TRBV6-1 to TRBJ2-3; D not resolved. From germline, CDR1 is MNHNS and CDR2 SASEGT. V was pared by 5 bases and J by 3 bases, with 12 bases between. The CDR3 contains 14 residues. CDR3 DNA sequence: TGTGCCAGCAGTCAGACGTGGGGTACAGATACGCAGTATTTT. Protein: CASSQTWGTDTQYF.

This chain connects TRBV6-2 or TRBV6-3 to TRBJ2-1, with 13 positions matching TRBD2. With V trimmed by 6 bases and J by 1 base, 9 bases remained unmatched. The germline gives CDR1 MNHEY, CDR2 SVGEGT. The CDR3 loop spans 18 amino acids. The DNA of the CDR3 is TGTGCCAGCAGACGGGAACTAGCGGGAGGGTTTTCCTACAATGAGCAGTTCTTC. This gives the protein CASRRELAGGFSYNEQFF.

This chain connects TRBV9 to TRBJ2-7; 12 nucleotides agree with TRBD2. CDR3 size: 16 residues. With V trimmed by 3 bases and J by 7 bases, 11 bases remained unmatched. Germline V gene sequence: CDR1 SGDLS, CDR2 YYNGEE. The CDR3 region is CASSADLAGGPGEQYF. The CDR3 DNA reads TGTGCCAGCAGCGCCGACCTAGCGGGAGGGCCAGGTGAGCAGTACTTC. The variable domain in full, completed from reference TRBV9 and TRBJ2-7, reads DSGVTQTPKHLITATGQRVTLRCSPRSGDLSVYWYQQSLDQGLQFLIQYYNGEERAKGNILERFSAQQFPDLHSELNLSSLELGDSALYFCASSADLAGGPGEQYFGPGTRLTVT.

The V call is TRBV11-2, the J call TRBJ2-1; the D is unclear. The CDR3 totals 13 residues. Germline V gene data show CDR1 as SGHAT and CDR2 as FQNNGV. V lost 0 bases and J 5 bases, leaving 5 bases between the germline ends. The CDR3 DNA is TGTGCCAGCAGCTTAGAGCGGCACAATGAGCAGTTCTTC. Its protein product is CASSLERHNEQFF.

The J gene is TRBJ2-1, the V gene TRBV28, with D perhaps TRBD1 (6 bases). Germline assignment: CDR1 MDHEN and CDR2 SYDVKM. V lost 5 bases and J lost 1, with 12 bases in between. CDR3 length: 15 amino acids. The CDR3 loop is CASSPWTDSYNEQFF. CDR3 bases: TGTGCCAGCAGTCCCTGGACAGATTCCTACAATGAGCAGTTCTTC.

In DNA, the CDR3 is TGTGCCACCAGCAGTCTCCGGGACGGCAACAATGAGCAGTTCTTC. It translates to CATSSLRDGNNEQFF. The V and J genes are TRBV15 and TRBJ2-1; D is possibly TRBD1 or TRBD2 (5 bases each). This CDR3 is built from 15 residues. CDR1 and CDR2 from the germline V gene are LNHNV and YYDKDF (reference sequence). Trimming removed 3 bases from V and 5 bases from J, with 14 bases in between.

The CDR3 is CAISPQSSNQPQHF. The CDR3 bases are TGTGCCATCAGCCCCCAGTCGAGCAATCAGCCCCAGCATTTT. The chain couples TRBV10-3 to TRBJ1-5; no clear D. Trimming removed 6 bases from V and 1 base from J, with 10 bases in between. Germline V gene sequence: CDR1 ENHRY, CDR2 SYGVKD. This CDR3 has 14 residues.

This chain connects TRBV11-2 to TRBJ2-5; 7 bases fit TRBD2. The junction had 6 bases not matched to a gene; V was cut back by 3 bases and J by 5 bases. This CDR3 contains 14 residues. Germline CDR1 SGHAT, CDR2 FQNNGV. CDR3 sequence reads: CASSFEGGRETQYF. The CDR3 region has the DNA TGTGCCAGCAGCTTTGAGGGAGGGAGGGAGACCCAGTACTTC. The full variable domain, rest sourced from reference TRBV11-2 and TRBJ2-5, is EAGVAQSPRYKIIEKRQSVAFWCNPISGHATLYWYQQILGQGPKLLIQFQNNGVVDDSQLPKDRFSAERLKGVDSTLKIQPAKLEDSAVYLCASSFEGGRETQYFGPGTRLLVL.

The rearrangement joins TRBV7-2 to TRBJ2-5; no clear D gene. V gave up 1 base and J gave up 7 bases, with 4 bases separating them. The CDR3 is made up of 11 amino acids. Germline CDR1 is SGHTA and CDR2 is FQGNSA. CDR3 amino acids: CASSLDVTQYF. The CDR3 DNA follows: TGTGCCAGCAGCTTAGATGTGACCCAGTACTTC.

A few counts support this clonotype. V is TRBV11-2 and J is TRBJ2-3; D is ambiguous. V was cut by 5 bases and J by 1 base, with 10 bases left in between. The CDR3 runs 14 residues. Germline V gene data show CDR1 as SGHAT and CDR2 as FQNNGV. This CDR3 is CASSDTRGTDTQYF. CDR3 DNA sequence: TGTGCCAGCAGCGACACTCGCGGCACAGATACGCAGTATTTT. The full variable domain, with the rest looked up from reference TRBV11-2 and TRBJ2-3, is EAGVAQSPRYKIIEKRQSVAFWCNPISGHATLYWYQQILGQGPKLLIQFQNNGVVDDSQLPKDRFSAERLKGVDSTLKIQPAKLEDSAVYLCASSDTRGTDTQYFGPGTRLTVL.

This clonotype was seen a handful of times. V is TRBV29-1 and J is TRBJ2-1; D gene uncertain. V shed 5 bases and J shed 0 bases, with 14 bases lying between them. CDR1 and CDR2 (germline): SQVTM, ANQGSEA. This CDR3 contains 15 residues. Here the CDR3 DNA reads TGCAGCGTTAGAGCCCTCGGAAGCTCCTACAATGAGCAGTTCTTC. This translates into CSVRALGSSYNEQFF.